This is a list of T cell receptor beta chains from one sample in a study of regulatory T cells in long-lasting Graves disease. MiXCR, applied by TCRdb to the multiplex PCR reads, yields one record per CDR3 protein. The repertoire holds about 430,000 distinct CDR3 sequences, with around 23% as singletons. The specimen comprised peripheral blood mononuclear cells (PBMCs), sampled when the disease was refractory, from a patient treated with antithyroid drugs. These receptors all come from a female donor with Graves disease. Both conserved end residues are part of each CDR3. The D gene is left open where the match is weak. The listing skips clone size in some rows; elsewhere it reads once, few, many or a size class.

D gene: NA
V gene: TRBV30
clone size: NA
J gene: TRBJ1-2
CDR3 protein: CAWSVQARSAF
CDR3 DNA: TGTGCCTGGAGTGTACAAGCCCGCTCGGCCTTC

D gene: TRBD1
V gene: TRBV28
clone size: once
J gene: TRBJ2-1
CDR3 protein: CASTSGQIDEQFF
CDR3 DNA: TGTGCCAGCACCTCGGGACAGATCGATGAGCAGTTCTTC

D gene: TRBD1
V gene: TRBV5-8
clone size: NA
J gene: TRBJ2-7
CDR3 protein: CASSLTGTDNVQQYF
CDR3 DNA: TGTGCCAGCAGCTTGACCGGGACAGACAATGTACAGCAGTACTTC

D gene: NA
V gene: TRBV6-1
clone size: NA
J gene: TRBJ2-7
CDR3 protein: CASSKETMGSEQYF
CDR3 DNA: TGTGCCAGCAGCAAGGAGACGATGGGATCCGAGCAGTACTTC

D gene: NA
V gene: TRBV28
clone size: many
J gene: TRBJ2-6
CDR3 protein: CASSLGRRSGANVLTF
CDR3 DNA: TGTGCCAGCAGTCTGGGACGTCGCTCTGGGGCCAACGTCCTGACTTTC

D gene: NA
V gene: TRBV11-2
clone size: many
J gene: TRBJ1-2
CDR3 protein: CASSLEGGRLYGYTF
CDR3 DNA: TGTGCCAGCAGCTTAGAGGGGGGCAGACTCTATGGCTACACCTTC

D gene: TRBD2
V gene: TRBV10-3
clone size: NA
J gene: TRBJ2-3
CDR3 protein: CTIRLGLASTDTQYF
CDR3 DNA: TGTACCATCAGATTGGGACTAGCGAGCACAGATACGCAGTATTTT

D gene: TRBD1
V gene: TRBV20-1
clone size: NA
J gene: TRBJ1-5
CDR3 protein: CSATDRDSYQPQHF
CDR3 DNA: TGCAGTGCAACGGACAGGGACTCCTATCAGCCCCAGCATTTT

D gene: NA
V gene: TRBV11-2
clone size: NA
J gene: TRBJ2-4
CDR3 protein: CASSLAGFDIQYF
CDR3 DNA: TGTGCCAGCAGCTTAGCAGGGTTTGACATTCAGTACTTC

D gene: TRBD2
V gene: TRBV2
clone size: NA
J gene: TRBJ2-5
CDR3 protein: CASWATSGNLGETQYF
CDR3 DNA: TGTGCCAGCTGGGCAACTAGCGGAAACTTAGGGGAGACCCAGTACTTC

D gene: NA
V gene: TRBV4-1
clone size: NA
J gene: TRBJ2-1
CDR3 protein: CASSQSATKYNEQFF
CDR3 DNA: TGCGCCAGCAGCCAATCAGCAACGAAATACAATGAGCAGTTCTTC

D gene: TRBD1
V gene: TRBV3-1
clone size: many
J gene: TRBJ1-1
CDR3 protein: CASSLRDRGFEAFF
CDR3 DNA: TGTGCCAGCAGTCTCCGGGACAGGGGGTTTGAAGCTTTCTTT

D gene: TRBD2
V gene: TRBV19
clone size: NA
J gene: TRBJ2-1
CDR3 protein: CASSALLRGLAARNSYNEQFF
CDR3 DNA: TGTGCCAGTAGCGCCCTCCTACGGGGACTAGCGGCTAGAAATTCCTACAATGAGCAGTTCTTC

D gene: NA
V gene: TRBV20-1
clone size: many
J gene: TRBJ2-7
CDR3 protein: CSARSGQRSYEQYF
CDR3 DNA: TGCAGTGCTAGAAGCGGCCAGCGCTCCTACGAGCAGTACTTC

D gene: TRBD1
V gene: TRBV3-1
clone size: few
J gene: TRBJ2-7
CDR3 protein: CASSLYPGQGSHEQYF
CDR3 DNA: TGTGCCAGCAGCCTATACCCGGGACAGGGGTCCCACGAGCAGTACTTC